The entry below gives a single T cell receptor beta chain sequence along with its context. Authors' data handling: Reference gene primer amplification in the assay estimated nucleated cell counts. Generated by immunoSEQ multiplex PCR, the TCRdb table keeps only in-frame clones and is missing some. Clone size and the V and J calls come from that table; the DNA yielded D and trimming. In the table there are some 70,000 clones, 80% to 90% of which are singletons. This sample was taken from a study of blood T cell repertoires in COVID-19. CDR1 and CDR2 from the germline V gene are LGHNA and YSLEER. This CDR3 has 16 residues. The V and J ends lost 1 base and 6 bases, in that order; junction bases with no gene match: 8.

The sequencing sample was made of peripheral blood. The TCR was taken from a young man with acute or convalescent COVID-19. The rearrangement joins TRBV4-3 to TRBJ2-2; 7 positions match TRBD2. CDR3 residues: CASSQARELAPGELFF. CDR3 nucleotide sequence: TGCGCCAGCAGCCAAGCCAGGGAACTAGCGCCCGGGGAGCTGTTTTTT.